The 6 T cell receptor beta chains in this list originate from one sample, sequenced in a study of beta chain features in type 1 diabetes. As every portion of the isolated RNA was reverse transcribed, the sequencing read expressed TCRB transcripts. TCRdb keeps only in-frame clones here, not all; method: immunoSEQ multiplex PCR. The sample includes around 500,000 clones, 11% of them seen just once. Specimen: naive CD4+ T cells from blood. The receptors shown here come from a woman aged 18-30 years in good health.

The sample holds a few counts of this clone. In the same sample, other DNA sequences code for this CDR3. This chain connects TRBV20-1 to TRBJ2-5, with no clear D. The V end was cut by 5 bases, the J end by 5 bases, with 9 bases between. The CDR3 has 11 amino acids. The V gene's germline CDR1 is DFQATT and CDR2 SNEGSKA (reference sequence). The CDR3 here is CSARLGETQYF. The CDR3 region has the DNA TGCAGTGCTCGGTTGGGGGAGACCCAGTACTTC.

The V call is TRBV28, the J call TRBJ2-1; D gene uncertain. The CDR3 contains 12 residues. Germline V gene data show CDR1 as MDHEN and CDR2 as SYDVKM. V was shortened by 5 bases and J by 15 bases, with 17 bases between the two germline ends. For the CDR3, the DNA is TGTGCCAGCAGTCTTAGGGTCTCGATTCGGTTCTTC. Protein: CASSLRVSIRFF.

This chain connects TRBV7-9 to TRBJ1-2; tentative D call: TRBD1 (6 bases). V dropped 4 bases and J dropped 3 bases, with 12 bases sitting between them. Germline V gives CDR1 SEHNR, CDR2 FQNEAQ (reference sequence). The CDR3 spans 14 residues. CDR3: CASSSRDIDYGYTF. CDR3 bases: TGTGCCAGCAGCTCCCGGGACATTGACTATGGCTACACCTTC.

The V and J genes are TRBV15 and TRBJ1-2; 9 bases agree with TRBD1. V was clipped by 8 bases and J by 8 bases; unmatched bases: 12. CDR1 and CDR2 from the germline V gene are LNHNV and YYDKDF (reference sequence). The CDR3 loop spans 14 amino acids. CDR3 sequence reads: CATWSGQGLTGYTF. DNA of the CDR3: TGTGCCACCTGGTCGGGACAGGGTTTAACCGGCTACACCTTC.

The chain joins TRBV9 to TRBJ1-6, with D uncertain. The CDR3 is 15 residues long. The germline gives CDR1 SGDLS, CDR2 YYNGEE. V was clipped by 0 bases and J by 7 bases, with 11 bases between them. This CDR3 reads CASSVGGQKNSPLHF. CDR3 DNA: TGTGCCAGCAGCGTAGGTGGGCAGAAGAATTCACCCCTCCACTTT.

The J gene is TRBJ1-2, the V gene TRBV7-3, with no clear D. CDR1 is SGHTA, CDR2 FQGTGA, per germline. The CDR3 covers 15 residues. The V and J ends lost 0 bases and 4 bases respectively, with 12 bases between them. The DNA for the CDR3 is TGTGCCAGCAGCTTAACGGGTCAAGGACCCTATGGCTACACCTTC. This translates into CASSLTGQGPYGYTF.